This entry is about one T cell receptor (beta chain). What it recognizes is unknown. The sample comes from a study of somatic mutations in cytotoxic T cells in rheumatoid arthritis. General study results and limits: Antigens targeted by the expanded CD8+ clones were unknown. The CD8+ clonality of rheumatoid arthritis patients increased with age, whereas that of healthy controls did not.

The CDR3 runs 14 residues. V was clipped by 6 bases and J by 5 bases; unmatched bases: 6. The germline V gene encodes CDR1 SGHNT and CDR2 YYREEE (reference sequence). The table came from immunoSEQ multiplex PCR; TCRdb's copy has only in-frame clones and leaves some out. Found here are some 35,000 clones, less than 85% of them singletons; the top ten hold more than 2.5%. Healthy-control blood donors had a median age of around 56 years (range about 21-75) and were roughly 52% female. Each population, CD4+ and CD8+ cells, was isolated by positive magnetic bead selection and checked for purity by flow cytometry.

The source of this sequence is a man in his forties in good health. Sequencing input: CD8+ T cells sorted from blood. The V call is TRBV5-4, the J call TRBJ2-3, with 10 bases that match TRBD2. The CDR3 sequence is CASNPSGRGDTQYF. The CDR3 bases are TGTGCCAGCAACCCTAGCGGGAGAGGAGATACGCAGTATTTT.